This entry lists 29 T cell receptor beta chains sequenced from one sample in a study of PD-L1 blockade in urothelial cancer. The time point: peripheral blood 6 weeks after treatment start. Here immunoSEQ multiplex PCR was the method, and the copy in TCRdb shows in-frame clones only, minus some. Of about 120,000 clones in the sample, roughly 91% were seen once. Source: PBMCs, taken around atezolizumab (anti-PD-L1) treatment. These receptors were obtained from a man aged 55 to 70 with urothelial cancer.

This chain uses TRBV9 with TRBJ2-3; 8 nucleotides line up with TRBD2. Trimming took 2 bases from V and 8 from J; bases not matched to a gene: 7. Germline V gene data show CDR1 as SGDLS and CDR2 as YYNGEE. The CDR3 has 14 amino acids. CDR3 DNA sequence: TGTGCCAGCAGCGTGGGGACTAGGTCCGGTACGCAGTATTTT. This codes for CASSVGTRSGTQYF.

The gene calls are TRBV28 and TRBJ2-3; tentative D call: TRBD1 (5 bases). Germline CDR1 reads MDHEN; CDR2 reads SYDVKM. The CDR3 length is 13 residues. V shed 7 bases and J shed 3 bases, with 11 bases lying between them. The CDR3 here is CASTAGYTDTQYF. The CDR3 bases are TGTGCCAGCACCGCAGGGTATACAGATACGCAGTATTTT.

The chain couples TRBV7-2 to TRBJ2-7, with a possible D match to TRBD2 (6 bases). The V end was cut by 5 bases, the J end by 5 bases, with 13 bases between. The CDR3 loop spans 13 amino acids. Germline values: CDR1 SGHTA, CDR2 FQGNSA. The CDR3 here is CASSPWRADEQYF. The CDR3 coding sequence is TGTGCCAGCAGCCCCTGGAGGGCCGACGAGCAGTACTTC.

The CDR3: CASSPRGLAGGNYNEQFF. CDR3 DNA: TGCGCCAGCAGTCCCAGGGGACTAGCGGGAGGGAACTACAATGAGCAGTTCTTC. The chain links TRBV5-1 to TRBJ2-1, with 16 nucleotides matching TRBD2. The germline V gene encodes CDR1 SGHRS and CDR2 YFSETQ. The CDR3 runs 18 residues. The ends lost 5 bases at V and 3 bases at J; junction bases unmatched: 8.

The chain employs TRBV28 and TRBJ1-5; D is ambiguous. Trimming removed 6 bases at V and 8 bases at J, with 11 bases between. CDR1 MDHEN and CDR2 SYDVKM come from the germline V gene. CDR3 length: 12 residues. CDR3 in DNA: TGTGCCAGCAGCGAGGTCGTTAAGCCCCAGCATTTT. It translates to CASSEVVKPQHF.

J is TRBJ2-7 and V is TRBV29-1; a possible D gene is TRBD1 (5 bases). CDR1 and CDR2 from the germline V gene are SQVTM and ANQGSEA. This CDR3 region has 12 residues. The ends were cut back, 4 bases at V and 4 bases at J, with 11 bases in the middle. CDR3 protein: CSVGQGEYEQYF. The DNA for the CDR3 is TGCAGCGTTGGGCAGGGTGAATACGAGCAGTACTTC.

The rearrangement joins TRBV5-1 to TRBJ2-2; D possibly corresponds to TRBD1 (6 bases). The V gene lost 3 bases and the J gene lost 2 bases, with 11 bases spanning the gap. The CDR3 has 15 amino acids. Germline CDR1 SGHRS, CDR2 YFSETQ. This CDR3 reads CASSSTGTNTGELFF. DNA of the CDR3: TGCGCCAGCAGCTCTACCGGGACAAACACCGGGGAGCTGTTTTTT.

The J gene is TRBJ2-2, the V gene TRBV4-3; D unresolved. Germline CDR1 reads LGHNA; CDR2 reads YSLEER. V was cut by 0 bases and J by 9 bases, with 11 bases left in between. The CDR3 runs 14 residues. CDR3 sequence: CASSQDRRNRELFF. The CDR3, as DNA: TGCGCCAGCAGCCAAGATAGGAGAAACCGGGAGCTGTTTTTT.

The chain employs TRBV5-1 and TRBJ2-3; D possibly corresponds to TRBD1 (6 bases). CDR3 length: 16 residues. Germline CDR1 reads SGHRS; CDR2 reads YFSETQ. V was trimmed by 1 base and J by 4 bases, leaving 16 bases between them. CDR3 DNA: TGCGCCAGCAGCTTGAAGCAGGGGATTAGGGCAGATACGCAGTATTTT. Amino acids: CASSLKQGIRADTQYF.

The V and J genes are TRBV4-3 and TRBJ1-5, with TRBD1 identical over 11 bases. V lost 1 base, J lost 6 bases, and 5 bases stayed unmatched. Germline loops: CDR1 LGHNA, CDR2 YSLEER. The CDR3 is 16 amino acids. For the CDR3, the DNA is TGCGCCAGCAGCCAAGGCCCCGGGACAGGGGGTCAGCCCCAGCATTTT. This gives the protein CASSQGPGTGGQPQHF.

This clone was recorded once. The V call is TRBV7-8, the J call TRBJ1-6; TRBD1 matches at 8 bases. The CDR3 totals 15 residues. The germline gives CDR1 SGHVS, CDR2 FQNEAQ. Trimming at V came to 5 bases and at J to 3 bases, leaving 3 bases not matched to a gene. In DNA form, the CDR3 reads TGTGCCAGCAGCGGGGGGACAGGCTATAATTCACCCCTCCACTTT. Encoded protein: CASSGGTGYNSPLHF.

The gene calls are TRBV4-1 and TRBJ2-3; a possible D gene is TRBD2 (5 bases). The CDR3 has 15 residues. V lost 4 bases, J lost 3 bases, and 14 bases lay in between. From germline, CDR1 is MGHRA and CDR2 YSYEKL. DNA of the CDR3: TGCGCCAGCAGCCCCAGCCCGAGGGAAACAGATACGCAGTATTTT. Amino acid sequence: CASSPSPRETDTQYF.

A single count supports this clone. The chain uses TRBV18 and TRBJ1-3, with 7 nucleotides matching TRBD1. Per the germline V gene, CDR1 is KGHSH and CDR2 is LQKENI. V dropped 3 bases and J dropped 5; count of bases not matched to a gene: 4. CDR3 size: 14 residues. The CDR3 DNA reads as TGTGCCAGCTCACCGTCGGGACAGCGAAACACCATATATTTT. This codes for CASSPSGQRNTIYF.

This chain joins TRBV29-1 and TRBJ2-1, with D maybe TRBD2 (6 bases). The CDR3 is 15 amino acids. The V end lost 3 bases, the J end lost 3 bases, and 15 bases lay between the germline ends. CDR1 and CDR2 from the germline V gene are SQVTM and ANQGSEA. The CDR3 nucleotides are TGCAGCGTTGAGGATCCCGGACTACGCTACAATGAGCAGTTCTTC. Translation gives CSVEDPGLRYNEQFF.

The chain carries TRBV27 and TRBJ1-5; D might be TRBD1 (6 bases). Germline lookup yields CDR1 MNHEY and CDR2 SMNVEV (reference sequence). The V end was cut by 6 bases, the J end by 4 bases, with 7 bases between. The CDR3 is made up of 12 amino acids. CDR3 nucleotide sequence: TGTGCCAGCAGACAGGGAAATCAGCCCCAGCATTTT. Protein sequence: CASRQGNQPQHF.

This sequence joins TRBV11-2 and TRBJ2-4; D is unresolved. Germline V gene data show CDR1 as SGHAT and CDR2 as FQNNGV. This CDR3 comprises 11 residues. V shed 5 bases and J shed 7 bases, with 6 bases lying between them. The CDR3 sequence: CASSRSNIQYF. The CDR3 bases are TGTGCCAGCAGCCGTTCGAACATTCAGTACTTC.

The J gene is TRBJ2-1, the V gene TRBV29-1; no definite D call. V was cut by 8 bases and J by 3 bases, with 17 bases left in between. The CDR3 covers 14 residues. Germline lookup yields CDR1 SQVTM and CDR2 ANQGSEA. The CDR3, as DNA: TGCAGCCTTCGAGGTCCCGGCATCTACAATGAGCAGTTCTTC. It specifies CSLRGPGIYNEQFF.

The chain couples TRBV6-5 to TRBJ2-1, with D hard to call. The V end lost 5 bases, the J end lost 6 bases, and 8 bases lay between the germline ends. The CDR3 is 12 amino acids. CDR1 is MNHEY and CDR2 is SVGAGI in the germline V gene. CDR3 DNA sequence: TGTGCCAGCAGTCCCGGTCGCAATGAGCAGTTCTTC. Its protein is CASSPGRNEQFF.

The V and J genes are TRBV19 and TRBJ1-5; D remains unclear. The ends were cut back, 5 bases at V and 2 bases at J, with 13 bases in the middle. The CDR3 runs 15 residues. CDR1 LNHDA and CDR2 SQIVND come from the germline V gene (reference sequence). The CDR3 sequence: CASSVALSGNQPQHF. The CDR3 DNA is TGTGCCAGTAGTGTGGCCTTATCCGGCAATCAGCCCCAGCATTTT.

V and J are TRBV10-1 and TRBJ2-5; D may be TRBD2 (6 bases). This CDR3 is built from 15 residues. V lost 1 base, J lost 5 bases, and 14 bases lay in between. Germline V gene data show CDR1 as WNHNN and CDR2 as SYGVQD (reference sequence). The CDR3 region has the DNA TGCGCCAGCAGTGAGTTCGGCGGGATCGAGGAGACCCAGTACTTC. It codes for CASSEFGGIEETQYF.

The chain uses TRBV6-1 and TRBJ1-1; 7 positions agree with TRBD1. The V segment lost 7 bases and the J segment 2 bases; nucleotides outside the gene matches: 7. This CDR3 has 14 residues. The germline gives CDR1 MNHNS, CDR2 SASEGT. CDR3 residues: CASTRQGGNTEAFF. The CDR3 DNA is TGTGCCAGCACGCGACAGGGTGGCAACACTGAAGCTTTCTTT.

J is TRBJ1-2 and V is TRBV5-6; TRBD1 matches 11 bases. Unmatched junction bases numbered 15, after V lost 5 bases and J lost 0 bases. Germline V gives CDR1 SGHDT, CDR2 YYEEEE. CDR3 length equals 19 residues. The CDR3 loop reads CASSLPYRDRGASNYGYTF. The CDR3 region has the DNA TGTGCCAGCAGTTTACCCTACCGGGACAGGGGGGCGTCTAACTATGGCTACACCTTC.

The sample holds a few counts of this clone. This chain uses TRBV7-3 with TRBJ1-4; D is possibly TRBD1 (6 bases). V lost 5 bases and J lost 6, with 10 bases in between. In germline, CDR1 is SGHTA, CDR2 FQGTGA. The CDR3 sequence is 13 residues long. For the CDR3, the DNA is TGTGCCAGCAGCCCGGGACAAGATGAAAAACTGTTTTTT. Translation gives CASSPGQDEKLFF.

The V call is TRBV6-5, the J call TRBJ1-3; maybe TRBD1 (6 bases). CDR3 length equals 15 residues. Trimming cost V 5 bases and J 2 bases, with 13 bases left between them. Per germline, CDR1 MNHEY and CDR2 SVGAGI. As DNA, the CDR3 is TGTGCCAGCAGTCCCGCCGGGACAACTGGAAACACCATATATTTT. Amino acids: CASSPAGTTGNTIYF.

This clone occurred a few times. CDR3 residues: CASSVEQGSTEAFF. The CDR3 DNA follows: TGTGCCAGCAGCGTAGAACAGGGGAGCACTGAAGCTTTCTTT. The chain joins TRBV9 to TRBJ1-1; 7 bases agree with TRBD1. After removal of 0 bases from V and 4 bases from J, the junction contained 3 bases not matched to a gene. Germline V gene sequence: CDR1 SGDLS, CDR2 YYNGEE. The CDR3 contains 14 residues.

This clone is medium-sized by share. The chain is built from TRBV6-4 and TRBJ2-3, with 10 bases lining up with TRBD1. CDR3 length equals 16 residues. Germline V gene sequence: CDR1 MRHNA, CDR2 SNTAGT. The V gene end was trimmed by 2 bases and the J gene end by 4 bases; junction bases not matched to a gene: 6. The CDR3 loop reads CASSDGRDRGADTQYF. CDR3 bases: TGTGCCAGCAGTGACGGCCGGGACAGGGGCGCAGATACGCAGTATTTT.

This chain connects TRBV29-1 to TRBJ1-2; 10 positions match TRBD1. The CDR3 is 13 residues long. CDR1 is SQVTM, CDR2 ANQGSEA, per germline. Trimming at V came to 7 bases and at J to 6 bases, leaving 8 bases not matched to a gene. CDR3 in amino acids: CSANGQGEDGYTF. CDR3 nucleotides: TGCAGCGCCAACGGACAGGGGGAGGATGGCTACACCTTC.

This clone has more than one count but fewer than ten. V and J are TRBV7-9 and TRBJ2-1; 8 bases align to TRBD2. The CDR3 extends over 16 amino acids. J was trimmed by 3 bases and V by 7 bases; bases with no gene match: 11. Germline CDR1 is SEHNR and CDR2 is FQNEAQ (reference sequence). The DNA of the CDR3 is TGTGCCAGCAACCCCGGGGGGGGAGTAGGCTACAATGAGCAGTTCTTC. Protein: CASNPGGGVGYNEQFF.

This sequence joins TRBV4-1 and TRBJ1-5; D gene ambiguous. Germline V gene sequence: CDR1 MGHRA, CDR2 YSYEKL. The length of the CDR3 is 14 residues. Trimming left V 0 bases short and J 7 bases short, with 10 bases between. CDR3 coding DNA: TGCGCCAGCAGCCAAGAAGGGCGGGAACAGCCCCAGCATTTT. This sequence encodes CASSQEGREQPQHF.